This is a list of T cell receptor beta chains from one sample in a study of blood T cell repertoires in COVID-19. Clones were sequenced by immunoSEQ multiplex PCR, and TCRdb holds only the in-frame ones, with some missing. The profile shows approximately 82,000 clones, 82% of them singletons. Sequencing was performed on peripheral blood. These receptors were collected from a man aged 50 to 60 with active or convalescent COVID-19. Both conserved end residues are part of each CDR3. Fields, in order: clone size, D gene, J gene, V gene, CDR3 DNA, CDR3 protein. A D gene is named only where the DNA matches it firmly. Clone size is stated in some rows and not others, as once, few, many or a class when expanded.

clone_size: .; d_call: .; j_call: TRBJ1-2; v_call: TRBV5-8; cdr3_nt: TGTGCCAGCAGCTTGGGCCGGGAGGAAAACTATGGCTACACCTTC; cdr3_aa: CASSLGREENYGYTF
clone_size: .; d_call: TRBD1; j_call: TRBJ1-2; v_call: TRBV6-5; cdr3_nt: TGTGCCAGCAGGGGACAGGGTAACTATGGCTACACCTTC; cdr3_aa: CASRGQGNYGYTF
clone_size: .; d_call: TRBD1; j_call: TRBJ2-7; v_call: TRBV11-2; cdr3_nt: TGTGCCAGCAGCTCTAGGACAGGGATCTCCTACGAGCAGTACTTC; cdr3_aa: CASSSRTGISYEQYF
clone_size: .; d_call: TRBD2; j_call: TRBJ2-3; v_call: TRBV4-3; cdr3_nt: TGCGCCAGCAGCCAAGATTTTCGACTAGCGGGGGGTTTAACGCAGTATTTT; cdr3_aa: CASSQDFRLAGGLTQYF
clone_size: .; d_call: .; j_call: TRBJ1-1; v_call: TRBV6-5; cdr3_nt: TGTGCCAGCAGGGGGGCAGGGAGTGAAGCTTTCTTT; cdr3_aa: CASRGAGSEAFF
clone_size: .; d_call: .; j_call: TRBJ1-3; v_call: TRBV4-3; cdr3_nt: TGCGCCAGCAGCCAAGATGGGGGCCCAAGCTCTGGAAACACCATATATTTT; cdr3_aa: CASSQDGGPSSGNTIYF
clone_size: .; d_call: TRBD1; j_call: TRBJ2-2; v_call: TRBV28; cdr3_nt: TGTGCCAGCAGTACAGGGGGCACCGGGGAGCTGTTTTTT; cdr3_aa: CASSTGGTGELFF
clone_size: .; d_call: .; j_call: TRBJ1-1; v_call: TRBV6-2/TRBV6-3; cdr3_nt: TGTGCCAGCAACCCACCGGAGAGCACTGAAGCTTTCTTT; cdr3_aa: CASNPPESTEAFF
clone_size: .; d_call: TRBD1; j_call: TRBJ1-4; v_call: TRBV5-1; cdr3_nt: TGCGCCAGCAGCTTGACCGGACAGGGTGGTGAAAAACTGTTTTTT; cdr3_aa: CASSLTGQGGEKLFF
clone_size: .; d_call: TRBD2; j_call: TRBJ2-3; v_call: TRBV2; cdr3_nt: TGTGCCAGCAGAGCGACTAGCGGGGCAACAGATACGCAGTATTTT; cdr3_aa: CASRATSGATDTQYF
clone_size: .; d_call: TRBD1; j_call: TRBJ2-1; v_call: TRBV5-1; cdr3_nt: TGCGCCAGCAGCCCCCCCGGGACAGCCTACAATGAGCAGTTCTTC; cdr3_aa: CASSPPGTAYNEQFF
clone_size: .; d_call: TRBD1; j_call: TRBJ1-1; v_call: TRBV6-5; cdr3_nt: TGTGCCAGCAACCTAGACAGGGGGCGACTTGAAGCTTTCTTT; cdr3_aa: CASNLDRGRLEAFF
clone_size: .; d_call: TRBD2; j_call: TRBJ2-3; v_call: TRBV10-1; cdr3_nt: TGCGCCAGCAGTGAGACCGGGACTAGAGGGAGAGATACGCAGTATTTT; cdr3_aa: CASSETGTRGRDTQYF
clone_size: .; d_call: .; j_call: TRBJ2-5; v_call: TRBV11-2; cdr3_nt: TGTGCCAGCAGCTTAGGACGGGGGGAGACCCAGTACTTC; cdr3_aa: CASSLGRGETQYF
clone_size: .; d_call: .; j_call: TRBJ2-3; v_call: TRBV19; cdr3_nt: TGTGCCAGTAGTTCCACAGGGATAGGCACAGATACGCAGTATTTT; cdr3_aa: CASSSTGIGTDTQYF
clone_size: once; d_call: .; j_call: TRBJ1-2; v_call: TRBV27; cdr3_nt: TGTGCCAGCAGTTTATCCGGTTATGGCTACACCTTC; cdr3_aa: CASSLSGYGYTF
clone_size: .; d_call: TRBD1; j_call: TRBJ1-2; v_call: TRBV3-1/TRBV3-2; cdr3_nt: TGTGCCAGCAGCCAAGCCGGGACAGGGGGGGGCTACACCTTC; cdr3_aa: CASSQAGTGGGYTF
clone_size: .; d_call: .; j_call: TRBJ1-4; v_call: TRBV28; cdr3_nt: TGTGCCAGCAGTCAGGTTAGGGGCAGCTTAACTAATGAAAAACTGTTTTTT; cdr3_aa: CASSQVRGSLTNEKLFF
clone_size: .; d_call: TRBD1; j_call: TRBJ1-3; v_call: TRBV7-9; cdr3_nt: TGTGCCAGCAGCCGTAGGGGGCAGAACACCATATATTTT; cdr3_aa: CASSRRGQNTIYF
clone_size: .; d_call: .; j_call: TRBJ2-1; v_call: TRBV28; cdr3_nt: TGTGCCAGCAGGTCCCGGGACATCTACTCCTACAATGAGCAGTTCTTC; cdr3_aa: CASRSRDIYSYNEQFF
clone_size: .; d_call: TRBD1; j_call: TRBJ1-4; v_call: TRBV5-1; cdr3_nt: TGCGCCAGCAGGGCCACAGGGGGCTCTAATGAAAAACTGTTTTTT; cdr3_aa: CASRATGGSNEKLFF
clone_size: .; d_call: TRBD1; j_call: TRBJ2-6; v_call: TRBV27; cdr3_nt: TGTGCCAGCAGTTTCCACGGACAGGTCAATTTGGGTGGGGCCAACGTCCTGACTTTC; cdr3_aa: CASSFHGQVNLGGANVLTF
clone_size: once; d_call: TRBD1; j_call: TRBJ1-1; v_call: TRBV5-1; cdr3_nt: TGCGCCAGCAGCTGGGAAGGGACAGTTGAAGCTTTCTTT; cdr3_aa: CASSWEGTVEAFF
clone_size: once; d_call: .; j_call: TRBJ1-6; v_call: TRBV7-2; cdr3_nt: TGTGCCAGCAGCCCAACGAACAACCGAATGACGGGGTCACCCCTCCACTTT; cdr3_aa: CASSPTNNRMTGSPLHF
clone_size: .; d_call: TRBD2; j_call: TRBJ2-7; v_call: TRBV6-2/TRBV6-3; cdr3_nt: TGTGCCAGCAGTTCTCCGGGACTAGCGCTCTACGAGCAGTACTTC; cdr3_aa: CASSSPGLALYEQYF
clone_size: .; d_call: TRBD1; j_call: TRBJ1-5; v_call: TRBV7-9; cdr3_nt: TGTGCCAGCAGCCGCCGGGACAGGGGGCAGGGGCAGCCCCAGCATTTT; cdr3_aa: CASSRRDRGQGQPQHF
clone_size: few; d_call: .; j_call: TRBJ2-7; v_call: TRBV6-2/TRBV6-3; cdr3_nt: TGTGCCAGCAGTTATGGGGGCCCTCGTTTCTACGAGCAGTACTTC; cdr3_aa: CASSYGGPRFYEQYF
clone_size: .; d_call: TRBD1; j_call: TRBJ2-1; v_call: TRBV5-8; cdr3_nt: TGTGCCAGCACCAGGACAGGGGGCTTGAGAAATGAGCAGTTCTTC; cdr3_aa: CASTRTGGLRNEQFF
clone_size: few; d_call: TRBD1; j_call: TRBJ1-1; v_call: TRBV2; cdr3_nt: TGTGCCAGCAGAATAACAGGGGTGGGGACTGAAGCTTTCTTT; cdr3_aa: CASRITGVGTEAFF
clone_size: few; d_call: .; j_call: TRBJ2-1; v_call: TRBV27; cdr3_nt: TGTGCCAGCAGTTTATTTTTGGGGGGGCCGGATGAGCAGTTCTTC; cdr3_aa: CASSLFLGGPDEQFF
clone_size: .; d_call: TRBD1; j_call: TRBJ1-2; v_call: TRBV12-3/TRBV12-4; cdr3_nt: TGTGCCAGCAGTGGACAGGGCTACGGCTACACCTTC; cdr3_aa: CASSGQGYGYTF
clone_size: once; d_call: TRBD2; j_call: TRBJ2-5; v_call: TRBV27; cdr3_nt: TGTGCCAGCAGTACAAAGCGGGGCCGGTACCAAGAGACCCAGTACTTC; cdr3_aa: CASSTKRGRYQETQYF
clone_size: .; d_call: TRBD1; j_call: TRBJ1-6; v_call: TRBV3-1/TRBV3-2; cdr3_nt: TGTGCCAGCAGCCCCGGGACAGATAATTCACCCCTCCACTTT; cdr3_aa: CASSPGTDNSPLHF
clone_size: once; d_call: .; j_call: TRBJ2-5; v_call: TRBV7-9; cdr3_nt: TGTGCCAGCAGCTTTCCCAGTAAAGAGACCCAGTACTTC; cdr3_aa: CASSFPSKETQYF
clone_size: .; d_call: .; j_call: TRBJ2-2; v_call: TRBV19; cdr3_nt: TGTGCCAGTAGGGGCTACAGGGAGTCGAACACCGGGGAGCTGTTTTTT; cdr3_aa: CASRGYRESNTGELFF
clone_size: .; d_call: .; j_call: TRBJ1-1; v_call: TRBV20-1; cdr3_nt: TGCAGTGCTAGTATGGGGGGGCGGGTAACTGAAGCTTTCTTT; cdr3_aa: CSASMGGRVTEAFF
clone_size: .; d_call: TRBD2; j_call: TRBJ2-3; v_call: TRBV18; cdr3_nt: TGTGCCAGCACTGATAGCGGGGATTACACAGATACGCAGTATTTT; cdr3_aa: CASTDSGDYTDTQYF
clone_size: .; d_call: .; j_call: TRBJ1-5; v_call: TRBV10-3; cdr3_nt: TGTGCCATCAACGGACAGAGCGATCAGCCCCAGCATTTT; cdr3_aa: CAINGQSDQPQHF
clone_size: .; d_call: .; j_call: TRBJ2-5; v_call: TRBV18; cdr3_nt: TGTGCCAGCTCACCACCCTTTCAAGAGACCCAGTACTTC; cdr3_aa: CASSPPFQETQYF
clone_size: once; d_call: .; j_call: TRBJ1-2; v_call: TRBV5-1; cdr3_nt: TGCGCCAGCAGCTTGGGGAGAAGGATCTATGGCTACACCTTC; cdr3_aa: CASSLGRRIYGYTF
clone_size: .; d_call: .; j_call: TRBJ2-1; v_call: TRBV11-3; cdr3_nt: TGTGCCAGCAGGTCCTCCAGGGGCGTCTACAATGAGCAGTTCTTC; cdr3_aa: CASRSSRGVYNEQFF
clone_size: many; d_call: .; j_call: TRBJ1-1; v_call: TRBV7-2; cdr3_nt: TGTGCCAGCAGCTTAGAACTCCGGGGGGGGAGAGCTTTCTTT; cdr3_aa: CASSLELRGGRAFF
clone_size: .; d_call: TRBD2; j_call: TRBJ2-7; v_call: TRBV28; cdr3_nt: TGTGCCAGCAGTTTTTCTCTAGCGGTGTTATCATACGAGCAGTACTTC; cdr3_aa: CASSFSLAVLSYEQYF
clone_size: .; d_call: .; j_call: TRBJ2-2; v_call: TRBV4-3; cdr3_nt: TGCGCCAGCAGCGGATATTTCGGAGCAGAGAACACCGGGGAGCTGTTTTTT; cdr3_aa: CASSGYFGAENTGELFF
clone_size: .; d_call: .; j_call: TRBJ1-5; v_call: TRBV12-3/TRBV12-4; cdr3_nt: TGTGCCAGCAGGGAGACGGCCAATCAGCCCCAGCATTTT; cdr3_aa: CASRETANQPQHF
clone_size: .; d_call: .; j_call: TRBJ1-1; v_call: TRBV6-1; cdr3_nt: TGTGCCAGCAGTGAAGCGATAGCAGTTAACACTGAAGCTTTCTTT; cdr3_aa: CASSEAIAVNTEAFF
clone_size: .; d_call: TRBD1; j_call: TRBJ1-1; v_call: TRBV5-1; cdr3_nt: TGCGCCAGCAGCTTGACCGGGACAGGGGCGGGCACTGAAGCTTTCTTT; cdr3_aa: CASSLTGTGAGTEAFF
clone_size: .; d_call: .; j_call: TRBJ2-3; v_call: TRBV2; cdr3_nt: TGTGCCAGCAGACAGTTTACTAGCACAGATACGCAGTATTTT; cdr3_aa: CASRQFTSTDTQYF
clone_size: .; d_call: TRBD2; j_call: TRBJ2-1; v_call: TRBV2; cdr3_nt: TGTGCCAGCACGCTGGGACTAGCGGGTTTACCTTCGTTCTTC; cdr3_aa: CASTLGLAGLPSFF
clone_size: .; d_call: .; j_call: TRBJ1-3; v_call: TRBV28; cdr3_nt: TGTGCCAGCAGTAGCTCAGGGGAAGGCAGTGGAAACACCATATATTTT; cdr3_aa: CASSSSGEGSGNTIYF
clone_size: .; d_call: .; j_call: TRBJ2-1; v_call: TRBV5-1; cdr3_nt: TGCGCCAGCAGCTTGGTGGCCCATCGCTCCTACAATGAGCAGTTCTTC; cdr3_aa: CASSLVAHRSYNEQFF
clone_size: .; d_call: .; j_call: TRBJ2-3; v_call: TRBV6-4; cdr3_nt: TGTGCCAGTCTTGGTGAAGGGGAGGATGGAGATACGCAGTATTTT; cdr3_aa: CASLGEGEDGDTQYF
clone_size: once; d_call: TRBD1; j_call: TRBJ2-2; v_call: TRBV3-1/TRBV3-2; cdr3_nt: TGTGCCAGCAGCCAACAGGGGGCGAACACCGGGGAGCTGTTTTTT; cdr3_aa: CASSQQGANTGELFF
clone_size: .; d_call: TRBD2; j_call: TRBJ2-1; v_call: TRBV11-3; cdr3_nt: TGTGCCAGCAGCTTAGAGGTAACTAGCGGGTTCGTAGAGCAGTTCTTC; cdr3_aa: CASSLEVTSGFVEQFF
clone_size: .; d_call: TRBD2; j_call: TRBJ2-3; v_call: TRBV6-1; cdr3_nt: TGTGCCAGCAGTGAAAAAGCGGGACCCACAGATACGCAGTATTTT; cdr3_aa: CASSEKAGPTDTQYF
clone_size: .; d_call: .; j_call: TRBJ1-3; v_call: TRBV28; cdr3_nt: TGTGCCAGCAGCCGAATGTCCCCCGCCGGGGATCCTCAAGGAAACACCATATATTTT; cdr3_aa: CASSRMSPAGDPQGNTIYF
clone_size: .; d_call: .; j_call: TRBJ1-1; v_call: TRBV10-2; cdr3_nt: TGCGCCAGCAGTGAGTCGTCCCTCCAGACTGAAGCTTTCTTT; cdr3_aa: CASSESSLQTEAFF
clone_size: few; d_call: TRBD1; j_call: TRBJ1-3; v_call: TRBV7-9; cdr3_nt: TGTGCCAGCAGCCCCTCACAGGGGTTAAACACCATATATTTT; cdr3_aa: CASSPSQGLNTIYF
clone_size: .; d_call: .; j_call: TRBJ2-1; v_call: TRBV15; cdr3_nt: TGTGCCACCAGCAGAGGGGGGCTCGGTTTTGATGAGCAGTTCTTC; cdr3_aa: CATSRGGLGFDEQFF